This is a list of T cell receptor beta chains from one sample in a study of human T cells and chemical hapten exposure. TCRdb re-derived calls from the RACE reads in MiXCR, one entry per CDR3 protein. The table has fewer than 100,000 distinct CDR3 sequences, 8.5% to 10% seen once; the top ten hold 1.7%. Sequences were obtained from whole blood. All receptors derive from a female donor in good health. Some clones in this sample may be carry-over from other donors' samples. CDR3s include the opening cysteine and the closing phenylalanine or tryptophan. D genes are given only for firm matches. The listing skips clone size in some rows; elsewhere it reads once, few, many or a size class.

D | J | V | size | CDR3 | DNA
TRBD2 | TRBJ2-3 | TRBV28 | . | CASETGGWDTQYF | TGTGCCAGCGAAACCGGGGGGTGGGATACGCAGTATTTT
. | TRBJ1-2 | TRBV3-1 | many | CASSQDMTGYGYTF | TGTGCCAGCAGCCAAGATATGACAGGCTATGGCTACACCTTC
. | TRBJ2-3 | TRBV20-1 | . | CSARVGSFTDTQYF | TGCAGTGCTAGAGTGGGCAGTTTCACAGATACGCAGTATTTT
. | TRBJ2-4 | TRBV19 | few | CASSGSENIQYF | TGTGCCAGTAGTGGCAGCGAAAACATTCAGTACTTC
TRBD2 | TRBJ2-3 | TRBV7-8 | . | CASSWDLAGGQADTQYF | TGTGCCAGCAGCTGGGACCTAGCGGGGGGGCAGGCAGATACGCAGTATTTT
. | TRBJ1-1 | TRBV5-1 | many | CASSVGTQNTEAFF | TGCGCCAGCAGCGTCGGGACACAGAACACTGAAGCTTTCTTT
. | TRBJ1-5 | TRBV12-3/TRBV12-4 | . | CASSRGRSNQPQHF | TGTGCCAGCAGTCGCGGACGGAGCAATCAGCCCCAGCATTTT
TRBD1 | TRBJ1-6 | TRBV20-1 | many | CSASLSGGNSPLHF | TGCAGTGCTAGTCTATCAGGGGGGAATTCACCCCTCCACTTT
. | TRBJ1-3 | TRBV29-1 | many | CSVQLSGNTIYF | TGCAGCGTTCAGCTCTCTGGAAACACCATATATTTT
. | TRBJ1-4 | TRBV20-1 | many | CSAREYGGKLFF | TGCAGTGCTAGAGAGTACGGGGGAAAACTGTTTTTT
. | TRBJ1-1 | TRBV10-2 | many | CASRAVSPNTEAFF | TGCGCCAGCAGAGCAGTCAGTCCGAACACTGAAGCTTTCTTT
TRBD1 | TRBJ1-5 | TRBV6-5 | . | CASGPNRGRDQPQHF | TGTGCCAGCGGGCCCAACAGGGGTAGGGATCAGCCCCAGCATTTT
. | TRBJ1-1 | TRBV29-1 | many | CSVGGVNTEAFF | TGCAGCGTGGGAGGGGTGAACACTGAAGCTTTCTTT
TRBD2 | TRBJ2-3 | TRBV20-1 | many | CSVRAGDTQYF | TGCAGTGTCCGAGCGGGGGATACGCAGTATTTT
TRBD1 | TRBJ2-3 | TRBV5-1 | few | CASSLGQGITDTQYF | TGCGCCAGCAGCTTAGGACAGGGGATCACAGATACGCAGTATTTT
. | TRBJ1-1 | TRBV3-1 | few | CASSQVSSGALNTEAFF | TGTGCCAGCAGCCAAGTTTCCTCGGGGGCCCTGAACACTGAAGCTTTCTTT
TRBD1 | TRBJ2-3 | TRBV29-1 | few | CSVDPRGQVTDTQYF | TGCAGCGTTGACCCTAGGGGACAGGTCACAGATACGCAGTATTTT
. | TRBJ2-7 | TRBV4-3 | few | CASSQGDGYEQYF | TGCGCCAGCAGCCAAGGCGACGGCTACGAGCAGTACTTC
. | TRBJ1-5 | TRBV6-1 | . | CASSSTSWQPQHF | TGTGCCAGCAGTTCTACTTCTTGGCAGCCCCAGCATTTT
TRBD1 | TRBJ1-6 | TRBV10-3 | many | CAISSDRVGDSPLHF | TGTGCCATCAGTTCAGACAGGGTAGGGGATTCACCCCTCCACTTT
. | TRBJ2-1 | TRBV20-1 | few | CSAPSRPFSYNEQFF | TGCAGTGCCCCCTCCCGTCCGTTCTCCTACAATGAGCAGTTCTTC
TRBD1 | TRBJ1-1 | TRBV25-1 | . | CASSEGQGMNTEAFF | TGTGCCAGCAGTGAGGGACAGGGAATGAACACTGAAGCTTTCTTT
TRBD1 | TRBJ2-7 | TRBV29-1 | few | CSVITGTGNIVMYF | TGCAGCGTTATAACCGGGACAGGTAACATAGTCATGTACTTC
. | TRBJ1-1 | TRBV5-1 | many | CASSMGRLNTEAFF | TGCGCCAGCAGCATGGGACGGCTGAACACTGAAGCTTTCTTT
TRBD2 | TRBJ2-3 | TRBV5-1 | . | CASSPPGLEFATQYF | TGCGCCAGCAGCCCACCGGGACTAGAGTTCGCTACGCAGTATTTT
TRBD1 | TRBJ1-1 | TRBV9 | few | CASSVEMGQGYTEAFF | TGTGCCAGCAGCGTAGAGATGGGACAGGGCTACACTGAAGCTTTCTTT
TRBD1 | TRBJ1-4 | TRBV27 | . | CASSLLNRGSPKEKLFF | TGTGCCAGCAGTTTATTAAACAGGGGGTCCCCCAAGGAAAAACTGTTTTTT
TRBD2 | TRBJ2-3 | TRBV7-2 | many | CASSPSGVVDTQYF | TGTGCCAGCAGCCCTAGCGGGGTAGTAGATACGCAGTATTTT
. | TRBJ1-1 | TRBV18 | many | CASSYRRDTEAFF | TGTGCCAGCTCATACAGGCGGGATACTGAAGCTTTCTTT
. | TRBJ2-6 | TRBV6-5 | few | CASSFGLTGANVLTF | TGTGCCAGCAGTTTCGGACTGACTGGGGCCAACGTCCTGACTTTC
. | TRBJ2-6 | TRBV28 | many | CASREPGANVLTF | TGTGCCAGCAGGGAGCCTGGGGCCAACGTCCTGACTTTC